The sequence of this TCR beta chain was determined in a study of T cell clonality in common variable immunodeficiency. Germline loops: CDR1 DFQATT, CDR2 SNEGSKA (reference sequence). The CDR3 contains 16 residues. V lost 6 bases and J 6 bases, leaving 24 bases between the germline ends. Sequencing input was equivalent genomic DNA from CVID and controls. The protocol was immunoSEQ multiplex PCR, while the TCRdb copy is restricted to in-frame clones and leaves out a portion. Found here are 42,000 or so clones, no singletons; the ten largest cover approximately 2.2%. This clone was seen many times. Antigen: not known. The CDR3 is cut off 3 residues early in the read; its end comes from the germline J gene. Broader study findings: TCRbeta clonality was increased in CVID versus healthy controls. Fewer TCRbeta clones were shared among CVID subjects than controls.

The specimen sequenced was peripheral blood mononuclear cells. The sequence came from a person between 18 and 75 years old in good health. The chain couples TRBV20-1 to TRBJ2-1, with D tentatively TRBD2 (7 bases). This CDR3 is CSAYQGSWEGVNEQFF. The covered CDR3 bases are TGCAGTGCGTATCAGGGGTCCTGGGAGGGAGTCAATGAG.